Presented here are 26 T cell receptor beta chains from one specimen sequenced in a study of identical twins. TCRdb recomputed calls from the 5' RACE reads with MiXCR, one row per CDR3 protein. The sample holds approximately 1.8 million distinct CDR3 sequences, around 33% seen once. The specimen sequenced was cord blood. Receptors were obtained from a newborn girl in good health.

The gene calls are TRBV7-9 and TRBJ2-1, with 9 bases aligning to TRBD1. This CDR3 region has 18 residues. The J segment lost 4 bases and the V segment lost 2 bases, leaving 12 bases of the junction unmatched. Per the germline V gene, CDR1 is SEHNR and CDR2 is FQNEAQ (reference sequence). This chain's CDR3 is CASSLWPEQGAPYNEQFF. The CDR3 coding sequence is TGTGCCAGCAGCTTATGGCCGGAACAGGGGGCCCCTTACAATGAGCAGTTCTTC.

This clonotype was seen a few times. The V gene is TRBV29-1, the J gene TRBJ2-7; 8 nucleotides line up with TRBD1. This CDR3 has 13 residues. Per the germline V gene, CDR1 is SQVTM and CDR2 is ANQGSEA. Trimming removed 6 bases from V and 7 bases from J; junction bases left unmatched: 11. The CDR3 is CSVQGGTYNEQYF. The CDR3 coding sequence is TGCAGCGTACAGGGGGGAACCTACAATGAGCAGTACTTC.

This chain connects TRBV29-1 to TRBJ1-2, with D possibly being TRBD1 (5 bases). The CDR3 loop spans 15 amino acids. Germline V gene data show CDR1 as SQVTM and CDR2 as ANQGSEA. The V and J ends lost 1 base and 4 bases respectively, with 16 bases between them. CDR3 in amino acids: CSVEVGRGALYGYTF. The CDR3 nucleotides read TGCAGCGTTGAAGTTGGGAGGGGAGCCCTCTATGGCTACACCTTC.

This clonotype was seen a few times. The CDR3 sequence is CASSQKGRGDTQYF. DNA of the CDR3: TGTGCCAGCAGCCAAAAAGGGAGGGGGGATACGCAGTATTTT. The chain carries TRBV11-2 and TRBJ2-3; D might be TRBD2 (7 bases). The germline V gene has CDR1 SGHAT and CDR2 FQNNGV. Trimming removed 5 bases from V and 6 bases from J, with 15 bases in between. This CDR3 region has 14 residues.

This chain uses TRBV25-1 with TRBJ2-5; 8 bases are a match to TRBD1. The V gene's germline CDR1 is MGHDK and CDR2 SYGVNS. The V and J ends lost 1 base and 2 bases, in that order; junction bases with no gene match: 6. This CDR3 comprises 16 residues. The chain's CDR3 is CASSEFGGQGQETQYF. Here the CDR3 DNA reads TGTGCCAGCAGTGAATTTGGCGGACAGGGTCAAGAGACCCAGTACTTC.

To note about this clonotype: At one boundary the junction diverges from the germline segment, which might be a read error. This chain links TRBV4-1 with TRBJ2-1; TRBD2 agrees at 9 bases. CDR1 and CDR2 from the germline V gene are MGHRA and YSYEKL. The CDR3 contains 16 residues. CDR3 DNA sequence: TGCGCCAGCAGCCAACCCTCTAGCGGGGCCTACGATGAGCAGTTCTTC. Residues: CASSQPSSGAYDEQFF.

CDR3: CATSDFSGNGYTF. CDR3 sequence (DNA): TGTGCCACCAGTGATTTTTCCGGGAATGGCTACACCTTC. This chain uses TRBV24-1 with TRBJ1-2; no definite D call. The CDR3 extends over 13 amino acids. The V gene's germline CDR1 is KGHDR and CDR2 SFDVKD. V was clipped by 1 base and J by 6 bases, with 8 bases between them.

This clonotype was observed a handful of times. The rearrangement uses TRBV4-2 and TRBJ2-3, with 13 bases fitting TRBD2. The CDR3 is 16 amino acids. With V trimmed by 4 bases and J by 4 bases, 5 bases remained unmatched. The germline gives CDR1 LGHNA, CDR2 YNFKEQ. This CDR3 reads CASSRTSGGAADTQYF. The CDR3 bases are TGTGCCAGCAGCCGTACTAGCGGGGGGGCGGCAGATACGCAGTATTTT.

V usage is TRBV7-8 and J usage is TRBJ1-2; D is ambiguous. The CDR3 has 13 residues. Germline CDR1 and CDR2: SGHVS and FQNEAQ. V was cut by 5 bases and J by 6 bases, with 13 bases left in between. CDR3 in DNA: TGTGCCAGCAGCCGACCTGGTGCCAATGGCTACACCTTC. Protein product: CASSRPGANGYTF.

This clonotype was seen repeatedly, ten times or more. This chain connects TRBV20-1 to TRBJ1-6; D not certain. The germline gives CDR1 DFQATT, CDR2 SNEGSKA (reference sequence). This CDR3 is built from 13 residues. V gave up 0 bases and J gave up 9 bases, with 9 bases separating them. CDR3 protein: CSAREIGVSPLHF. The CDR3 nucleotides are TGCAGTGCTAGAGAGATAGGAGTTTCACCCCTCCACTTT.

This clonotype appeared a few times. The rearrangement links TRBV3-1 to TRBJ1-6; D is unclear. Germline V gene sequence: CDR1 LGHDT, CDR2 YNNKEL (reference sequence). V was pared by 6 bases and J by 3 bases, with 12 bases between. The CDR3 runs 15 residues. This CDR3 reads CASRPSELYNSPLHF. DNA for the CDR3: TGTGCCAGCAGGCCTTCGGAACTCTATAATTCACCCCTCCACTTT.

V and J are TRBV2 and TRBJ2-7; the match to TRBD2 covers 7 bases. Germline CDR1 SNHLY, CDR2 FYNNEI. Trimming took 6 bases from V and 0 from J; bases not matched to a gene: 5. The CDR3 covers 14 residues. CDR3 residues: CASSVGLVSYEQYF. DNA for the CDR3: TGTGCCAGCAGCGTCGGACTAGTCTCCTACGAGCAGTACTTC. Drawing the rest from reference TRBV2 and TRBJ2-7, the complete variable domain is EPEVTQTPSHQVTQMGQEVILRCVPISNHLYFYWYRQILGQKVEFLVSFYNNEISEKSEIFDDQFSVERPDGSNFTLKIRSTKLEDSAMYFCASSVGLVSYEQYFGPGTRLTVT.

The V and J genes are TRBV15 and TRBJ2-1; 14 nucleotides align to TRBD2. This CDR3 is built from 16 residues. In germline, CDR1 is LNHNV, CDR2 YYDKDF (reference sequence). The V gene end was trimmed by 2 bases and the J gene end by 7 bases; junction bases not matched to a gene: 4. This chain's CDR3 is CATSRRLAGGPNEQFF. For the CDR3, the DNA is TGTGCCACCAGCAGACGACTAGCGGGGGGGCCAAATGAGCAGTTCTTC.

The J gene is TRBJ1-2, the V gene TRBV5-6; D may be TRBD1 (5 bases). V was cut by 0 bases and J by 1 base, with 10 bases left in between. There are 15 residues in the CDR3. CDR1 is SGHDT and CDR2 is YYEEEE in the germline V gene. CDR3 region: CASSLVGGGNYGYTF. As DNA, the CDR3 is TGTGCCAGCAGCTTGGTCGGGGGAGGTAACTATGGCTACACCTTC. The full variable domain, in which reference TRBV5-6 and TRBJ1-2 provide the parts outside the CDR3, is DAGVTQSPTHLIKTRGQQVTLRCSPKSGHDTVSWYQQALGQGPQFIFQYYEEEERQRGNFPDRFSGHQFPNYSSELNVNALLLGDSALYLCASSLVGGGNYGYTFGSGTRLTVV.

This clonotype showed up just a few times. The rearrangement uses TRBV6-5 and TRBJ1-1; 8 bases are shared with TRBD1. V gave up 2 bases and J gave up 4 bases; unmatched junction bases: 6. The CDR3 has 15 amino acids. Germline V gives CDR1 MNHEY, CDR2 SVGAGI. CDR3 in DNA: TGTGCCAGCAGTTACAATCAGGGGGCGAGCACTGAAGCTTTCTTT. It specifies CASSYNQGASTEAFF.

This clonotype was counted a few times. The V gene is TRBV7-2, the J gene TRBJ2-7; TRBD2 is a possible D gene (6 bases). The CDR3 runs 15 residues. Trimming took 4 bases from V and 2 from J, leaving 15 bases between them. In germline, CDR1 is SGHTA, CDR2 FQGNSA. CDR3 coding DNA: TGTGCCAGCAGCTCTGGAGGGACTTTAACCTACGAGCAGTACTTC. Its protein product is CASSSGGTLTYEQYF.

The chain joins TRBV27 to TRBJ2-7, with D hard to call. CDR3 length: 14 residues. V dropped 3 bases and J dropped 3 bases, with 12 bases sitting between them. Germline V gives CDR1 MNHEY, CDR2 SMNVEV (reference sequence). The chain's CDR3 is CASSLTPSLYEQYF. Here the CDR3 DNA reads TGTGCCAGCAGTTTGACACCATCCCTCTACGAGCAGTACTTC.

In its sample, this clonotype was seen a few times. This chain links TRBV5-6 with TRBJ1-6, with a tentative D call TRBD1 (5 bases). The CDR3 covers 14 residues. Germline CDR1 and CDR2: SGHDT and YYEEEE. The V and J ends lost 0 bases and 10 bases respectively, with 11 bases between them. The CDR3 is CASSLGRVGSPLHF. The CDR3 nucleotides read TGTGCCAGCAGCTTGGGCAGGGTTGGGTCACCCCTCCACTTT.

This clonotype turned up a few times. The V and J genes are TRBV6-8 and TRBJ2-7; the match to TRBD2 covers 11 bases. The CDR3 totals 17 residues. With 0 bases clipped from V and 3 bases from J, the junction kept 7 bases outside the gene matches. The germline V gene has CDR1 MNHGY and CDR2 SAAAGT. The DNA for the CDR3 is TGTGCCAGCAGTTACTCGACTAGCGGGATCCCCGACTACGAGCAGTACTTC. Protein sequence: CASSYSTSGIPDYEQYF.

This clonotype was counted between two and nine times. J is TRBJ1-5 and V is TRBV9, with 7 bases identical to TRBD1. The germline V gene has CDR1 SGDLS and CDR2 YYNGEE. This CDR3 comprises 16 residues. J lost 2 bases, V lost 3 bases, and 8 bases had no gene match. For the CDR3, the DNA is TGTGCCAGCAGCGCCTCACCGGGGACAGGCAATCAGCCCCAGCATTTT. Amino acids: CASSASPGTGNQPQHF.

This clonotype was observed a few times. The CDR3 region is CSARDPRNQPQHF. The DNA of the CDR3 is TGCAGTGCTAGAGACCCGAGGAATCAGCCCCAGCATTTT. This chain uses TRBV20-1 with TRBJ1-5, with no clear D. Trimming took 0 bases from V and 4 from J, leaving 7 bases between them. There are 13 residues in the CDR3. CDR1 is DFQATT and CDR2 is SNEGSKA in the germline V gene (reference sequence).

The sample holds a few counts of this clonotype. This chain links TRBV20-1 with TRBJ1-5; D might be TRBD1 (5 bases). Germline-derived CDR1 and CDR2 are DFQATT and SNEGSKA (reference sequence). CDR3 length: 12 residues. With 7 bases removed from V and 0 bases from J, the gap between germline ends came to 7 bases. CDR3 sequence: CSGGYSNQPQHF. The CDR3 bases are TGCAGTGGGGGGTATAGCAATCAGCCCCAGCATTTT.

This chain links TRBV20-1 with TRBJ2-4; 7 bases line up with TRBD1. The J call may be mistaken, given a closer DNA end match to TRBJ2-7. CDR1 and CDR2 (germline): DFQATT, SNEGSKA (reference sequence). This CDR3 spans 13 amino acids. The CDR3 here is CSAMTGLGYEQYF. The CDR3, as DNA: TGCAGTGCTATGACAGGGTTGGGATACGAGCAGTACTTC.

The chain couples TRBV28 to TRBJ2-2; 7 positions match TRBD2. V dropped 4 bases and J dropped 2; count of bases not matched to a gene: 4. The CDR3 consists of 15 residues. Looked up from germline, CDR1 is MDHEN and CDR2 is SYDVKM. The CDR3 here is CASSSASGNTGELFF. DNA of the CDR3: TGTGCCAGCAGTTCCGCTAGCGGAAACACCGGGGAGCTGTTTTTT.

The V and J genes are TRBV11-2 and TRBJ2-4; D is possibly TRBD2 (5 bases). The germline V and J ends were trimmed by 2 bases and 0 bases, with 11 bases remaining between them. The germline V gene has CDR1 SGHAT and CDR2 FQNNGV. This CDR3 is 16 amino acids long. The DNA of the CDR3 is TGTGCCAGCAGCTTATCAGCGGTACCAGCCAAAAACATTCAGTACTTC. This codes for CASSLSAVPAKNIQYF.

The rearrangement joins TRBV27 to TRBJ1-2; weak D call: TRBD1 (5 bases). Germline V lookup: CDR1 MNHEY, CDR2 SMNVEV (reference sequence). The germline V and J ends were trimmed by 3 bases and 4 bases, with 9 bases remaining between them. This CDR3 is 13 amino acids long. This chain's CDR3 is CASSFKGPYGYTF. CDR3 coding DNA: TGTGCCAGCAGTTTTAAGGGACCCTATGGCTACACCTTC.